The clone carrying this T cell receptor beta chain came up a few times. Its antigen is as yet unknown. The CDR3 length is 13 residues. Germline-derived CDR1 and CDR2 are SGHDT and YYEEEE. Trimming removed 4 bases from V and 3 bases from J; junction bases left unmatched: 3. Regarding treatment: oral pan-JAK inhibitor, 5-10 mg twice daily. After isolation, RNA underwent reverse transcription to generate cDNA as the sequencing template. Clones were sequenced by immunoSEQ multiplex PCR, and TCRdb holds only the in-frame ones, with some missing. The data show about 200,000 clones, with 58% seen just once and roughly 5% held by the top ten. The data are from a study of CD8+ T cells in alopecia areata. Study results and caveats: The study found tofacitinib significantly decreased scalp clonality and expanded CD8+ clones among the top 100.

The chain is built from TRBV5-6 and TRBJ1-1; TRBD1 agrees at 7 bases. The sample here was CD4+ T cells sorted from blood, taken at week 24, from a patient treated with tofacitinib. The clonotype was recovered from a human donor with alopecia areata. Here the CDR3 reads CASSLRGYTEAFF. For the CDR3, the DNA is TGTGCCAGCAGCCTCAGGGGGTACACTGAAGCTTTCTTT. Drawing the rest from reference TRBV5-6 and TRBJ1-1, the complete variable domain is DAGVTQSPTHLIKTRGQQVTLRCSPKSGHDTVSWYQQALGQGPQFIFQYYEEEERQRGNFPDRFSGHQFPNYSSELNVNALLLGDSALYLCASSLRGYTEAFFGQGTRLTVV.